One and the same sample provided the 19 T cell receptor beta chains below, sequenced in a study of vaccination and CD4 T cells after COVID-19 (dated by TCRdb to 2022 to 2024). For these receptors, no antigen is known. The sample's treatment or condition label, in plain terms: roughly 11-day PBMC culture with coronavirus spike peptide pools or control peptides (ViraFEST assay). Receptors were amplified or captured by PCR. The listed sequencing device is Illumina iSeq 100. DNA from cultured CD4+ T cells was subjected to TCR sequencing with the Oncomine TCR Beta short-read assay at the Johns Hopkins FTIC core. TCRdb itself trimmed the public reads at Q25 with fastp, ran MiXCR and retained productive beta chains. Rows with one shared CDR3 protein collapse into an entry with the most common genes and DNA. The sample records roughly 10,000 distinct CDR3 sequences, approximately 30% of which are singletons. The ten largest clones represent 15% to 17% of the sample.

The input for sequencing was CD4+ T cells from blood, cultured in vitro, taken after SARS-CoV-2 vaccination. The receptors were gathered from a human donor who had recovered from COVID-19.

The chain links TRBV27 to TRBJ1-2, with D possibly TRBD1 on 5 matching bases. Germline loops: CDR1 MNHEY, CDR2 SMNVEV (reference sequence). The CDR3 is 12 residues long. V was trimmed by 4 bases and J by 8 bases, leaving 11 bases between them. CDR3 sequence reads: CASSSQGRGYTF. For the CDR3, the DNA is TGTGCCAGCAGTTCTCAGGGAAGAGGCTACACCTTC.

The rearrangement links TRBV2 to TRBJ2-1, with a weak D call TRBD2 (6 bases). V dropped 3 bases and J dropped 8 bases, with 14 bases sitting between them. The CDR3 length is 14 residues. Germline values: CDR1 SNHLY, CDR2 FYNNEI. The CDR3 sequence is CASSDGTPPYEQFF. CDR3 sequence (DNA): TGTGCCAGCAGTGATGGGACTCCTCCTTATGAGCAGTTCTTC.

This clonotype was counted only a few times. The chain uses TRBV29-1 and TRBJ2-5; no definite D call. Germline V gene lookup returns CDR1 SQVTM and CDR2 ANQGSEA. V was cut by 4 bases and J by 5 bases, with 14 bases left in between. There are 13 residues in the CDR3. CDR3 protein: CSVGSRRGETQYF. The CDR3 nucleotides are TGCAGCGTTGGTAGTAGGAGAGGCGAGACCCAGTACTTC. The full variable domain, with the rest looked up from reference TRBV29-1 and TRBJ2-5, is SAVISQKPSRDICQRGTSLTIQCQVDSQVTMMFWYRQQPGQSLTLIATANQGSEATYESGFVIDKFPISRPNLTFSTLTVSNMSPEDSSIYLCSVGSRRGETQYFGPGTRLLVL.

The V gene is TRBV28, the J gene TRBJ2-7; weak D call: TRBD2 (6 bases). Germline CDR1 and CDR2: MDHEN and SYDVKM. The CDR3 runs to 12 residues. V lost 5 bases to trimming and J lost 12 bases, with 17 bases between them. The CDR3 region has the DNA TGTGCCAGCAGTGTACTAGCTGCCAGTCTGTACTTC. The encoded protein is CASSVLAASLYF. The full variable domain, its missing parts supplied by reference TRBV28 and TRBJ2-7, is DVKVTQSSRYLVKRTGEKVFLECVQDMDHENMFWYRQDPGLGLRLIYFSYDVKMKEKGDIPEGYSVSREKKERFSLILESASTNQTSMYLCASSVLAASLYFGPGTRLTVT.

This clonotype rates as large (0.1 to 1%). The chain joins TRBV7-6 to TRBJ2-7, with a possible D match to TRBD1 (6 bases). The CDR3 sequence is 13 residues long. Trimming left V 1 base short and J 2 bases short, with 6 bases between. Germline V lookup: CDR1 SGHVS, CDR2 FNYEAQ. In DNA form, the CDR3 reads TGTGCCAGCAGCTTAGGGACAGCCTACGAGCAGTACTTC. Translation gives CASSLGTAYEQYF.

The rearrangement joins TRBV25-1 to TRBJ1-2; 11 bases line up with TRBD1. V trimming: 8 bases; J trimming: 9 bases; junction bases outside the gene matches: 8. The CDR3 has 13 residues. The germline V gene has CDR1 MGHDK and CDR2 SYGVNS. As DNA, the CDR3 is TGTGCCAGCTTCGGACAGGGGGCGAGTAGCTACACCTTC. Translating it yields CASFGQGASSYTF.

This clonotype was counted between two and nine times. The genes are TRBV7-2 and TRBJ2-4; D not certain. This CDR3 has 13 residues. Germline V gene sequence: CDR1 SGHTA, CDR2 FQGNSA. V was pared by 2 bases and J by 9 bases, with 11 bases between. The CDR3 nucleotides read TGTGCCAGCAGCTTACCACCAAGTAGCATTCAGTACTTC. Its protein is CASSLPPSSIQYF.

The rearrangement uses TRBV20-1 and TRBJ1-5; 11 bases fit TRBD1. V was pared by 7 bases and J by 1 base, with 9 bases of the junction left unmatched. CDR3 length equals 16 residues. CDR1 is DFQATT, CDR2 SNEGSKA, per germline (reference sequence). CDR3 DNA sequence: TGCAGTGTCAGGGACAGGGGGGGAGTCAGCAATCAGCCCCAGCATTTT. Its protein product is CSVRDRGGVSNQPQHF.

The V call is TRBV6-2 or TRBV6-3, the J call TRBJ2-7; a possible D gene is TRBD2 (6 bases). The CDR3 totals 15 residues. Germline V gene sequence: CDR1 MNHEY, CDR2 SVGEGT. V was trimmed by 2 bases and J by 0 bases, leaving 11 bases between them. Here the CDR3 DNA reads TGTGCCAGCAGTTACGGCGGGAAGAGCTCCTACGAGCAGTACTTC. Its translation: CASSYGGKSSYEQYF.

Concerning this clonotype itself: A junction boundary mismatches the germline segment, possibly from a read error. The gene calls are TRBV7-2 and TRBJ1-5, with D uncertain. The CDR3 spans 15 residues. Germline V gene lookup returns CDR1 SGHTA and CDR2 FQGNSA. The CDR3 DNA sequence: TGTGCCAACAGCGAGGGTCACCTGGGCAATCAGCCCCAGCATTTT. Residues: CANSEGHLGNQPQHF.

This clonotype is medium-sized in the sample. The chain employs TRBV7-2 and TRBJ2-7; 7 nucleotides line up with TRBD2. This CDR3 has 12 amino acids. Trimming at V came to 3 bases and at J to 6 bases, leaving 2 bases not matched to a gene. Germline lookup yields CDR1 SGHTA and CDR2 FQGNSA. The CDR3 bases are TGTGCCAGCAGCTTTGCGGGAGTCGAGCAGTACTTC. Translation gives CASSFAGVEQYF.

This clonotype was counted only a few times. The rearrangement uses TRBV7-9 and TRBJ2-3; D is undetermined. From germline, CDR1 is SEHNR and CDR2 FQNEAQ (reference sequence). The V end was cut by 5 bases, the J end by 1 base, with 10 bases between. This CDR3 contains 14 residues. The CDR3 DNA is TGTGCCAGCAGCAAGGAGTCCCGCACAGATACGCAGTATTTT. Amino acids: CASSKESRTDTQYF.

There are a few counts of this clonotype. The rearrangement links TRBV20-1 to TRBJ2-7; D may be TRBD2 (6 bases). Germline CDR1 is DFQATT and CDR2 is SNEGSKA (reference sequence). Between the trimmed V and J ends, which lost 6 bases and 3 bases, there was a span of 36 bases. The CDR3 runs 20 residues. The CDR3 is CSALITTGGFSSGLGYEQYF. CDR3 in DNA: TGCAGTGCCCTAATTACGACTGGAGGATTTAGTAGCGGCCTCGGCTACGAGCAGTACTTC.

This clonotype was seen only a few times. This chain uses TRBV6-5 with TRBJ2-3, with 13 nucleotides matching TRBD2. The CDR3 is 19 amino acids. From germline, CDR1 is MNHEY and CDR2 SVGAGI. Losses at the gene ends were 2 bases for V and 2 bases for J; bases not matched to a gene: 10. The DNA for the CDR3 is TGTGCCAGCAGTTACGCCGGGACTAGCGGGACCCCTTTCACAGATACGCAGTATTTT. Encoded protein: CASSYAGTSGTPFTDTQYF.

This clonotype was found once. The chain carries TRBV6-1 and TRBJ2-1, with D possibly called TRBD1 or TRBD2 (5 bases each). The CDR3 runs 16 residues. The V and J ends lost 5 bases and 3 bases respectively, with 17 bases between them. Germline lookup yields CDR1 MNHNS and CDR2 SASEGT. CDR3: CASSRATGTDYNEQFF. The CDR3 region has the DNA TGTGCCAGCAGTCGAGCGACCGGGACGGACTACAATGAGCAGTTCTTC.

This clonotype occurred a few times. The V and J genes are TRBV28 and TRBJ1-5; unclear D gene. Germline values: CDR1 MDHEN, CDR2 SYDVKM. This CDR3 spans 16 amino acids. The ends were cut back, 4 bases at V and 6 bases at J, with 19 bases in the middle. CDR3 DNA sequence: TGTGCCAGCAGTTCCCCGCGGCAGTCGAGCGCTCAGCCCCAGCATTTT. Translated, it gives CASSSPRQSSAQPQHF.

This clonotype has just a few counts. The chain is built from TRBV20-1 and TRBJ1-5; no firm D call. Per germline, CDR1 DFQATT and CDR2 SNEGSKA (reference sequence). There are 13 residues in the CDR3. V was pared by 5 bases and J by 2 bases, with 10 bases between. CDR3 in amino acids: CSAEKGGNQPQHF. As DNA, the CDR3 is TGCAGTGCTGAGAAGGGTGGCAATCAGCCCCAGCATTTT.

This chain's CDR3 is CSALPPLTSGRSYEQYF. The CDR3 DNA reads TGCAGTGCGCTGCCCCCCCTTACTAGCGGGAGGTCCTACGAGCAGTACTTC. The chain is built from TRBV20-1 and TRBJ2-7; TRBD2 agrees at 12 bases. J gave up 1 base and V 6 bases, and 13 bases lay outside the gene matches. The germline V gene has CDR1 DFQATT and CDR2 SNEGSKA (reference sequence). This CDR3 region has 17 residues.

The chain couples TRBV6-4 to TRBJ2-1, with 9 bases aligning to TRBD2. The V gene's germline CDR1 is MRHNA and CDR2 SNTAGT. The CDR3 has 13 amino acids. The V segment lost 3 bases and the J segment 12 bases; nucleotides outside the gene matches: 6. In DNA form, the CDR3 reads TGTGCCAGCAGTGAAGGTCCTAGCGGGGCGCAGTTCTTC. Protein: CASSEGPSGAQFF.